This T cell receptor (beta chain) was sequenced for a study of CD8 T cells in Susac syndrome (dated by TCRdb to between 2018 and 2020). In terms of the full investigation: Repertoire sequencing was used to test whether CD8+ T cell activation and differentiation in Susac syndrome was antigen driven. General conclusions and limits of the study: The study acknowledged that relatively few individuals were included in the TCR sequencing and HLA analysis.

Including the terminal cysteine and phenylalanine, the CDR3 comprises 14 residues. The DNA shown is the 42-base CDR3, in frame from base 1. Based on the germline V gene (reference sequence), the CDR1 and CDR2 sequences are GTSNPN and SVGIG. Peripheral blood CD8+ and CD4+ T cells from healthy donors, Susac syndrome patients and multiple sclerosis patients were profiled using high-throughput TCR beta sequencing. Healthy donors were included as age- and sex-matched controls. CD8+ TEMRA cells were enriched by FACS, while bulk CD8+ and CD4+ T cells were purified by magnetic negative isolation. Blood was drawn into EDTA tubes, processed within 24 hours, and PBMCs were isolated by density gradient centrifugation. PBMCs intended for TCR sequencing were frozen in liquid nitrogen and were later thawed in a 37 degrees C water bath. Purity of sorted or isolated CD4+, CD8+ and CD8+ TEMRA cells was at least 90%.

Concerning this clonotype itself: Its antigen specificity is not known. Base-call qualities are not available, and no considerably larger clone is one nucleotide away.

RNA was extracted using the RNeasy kit, and roughly 0.5 to 1 microgram was reverse transcribed with random hexamers. TCR beta CDR3 regions were amplified with the immunoSEQ multiplex PCR assay covering 54 Vbeta and 13 Jbeta segments. To correct PCR amplification bias, a synthetic template baseline was used for both primer optimization and computational correction. In the authors' own workflow: Reads were annotated to V, D and J genes per IMGT and analyzed with immunoSEQ Analyzer, keeping only productive sequences. To calculate clonality, Shannon entropy was normalized by log2 of the number of productive unique sequences and then subtracted from one. Public and private clones were assessed among the 100 most prevalent clones of each patient and control. Clones were defined as Susac-specific if absent from the healthy and MS cohorts, from more than 900 published viral clones and from other ImmuneACCESS disease sequences. TCRdb redid the processing of the public reads, applying fastp at Q25 and MiXCR, and retained in-frame beta chains. Merged by CDR3 protein, the rows form single entries marked with the most common genes and DNA. The V and J calls and clone size come from TCRdb's table, not from the authors' own analysis. The sample includes about 200,000 distinct CDR3 sequences, with 95% observed a single time. The ten largest make up approximately 0.094% of the sample.

The sequence links TRBV30 to TRBJ2-2; no D segment can be confidently identified. Sequencing was done on a sample of CD4+ T cells from PBMCs. The clonotype originates from a human donor in good health. The sequenced DNA is TGTTCTGAACGCCCCTTAACGAACACCGGGGAGCTGTTTTTT. Its translation is CSERPLTNTGELFF.